A selection of T cell receptor beta chains follows, all from one sample in a study of blood T cell repertoires in COVID-19. Assay: immunoSEQ multiplex PCR; the TCRdb copy retains only in-frame clones and omits some. There are fewer than 250,000 clones in the sample; more than 70% occur only once, and more than 8% lies in the top ten. The sample comprised peripheral blood. These TCRs come from a woman aged 45-65 years with acute or convalescent COVID-19. Each CDR3 is given with its conserved first and last residue. A D gene is named only where the DNA matches it firmly. Clone size, where shown, is once, few, many, or a class for clones that have expanded.

d_gene	v_gene	abundance	j_gene	len	CDR3aa	CDR3nt
TRBD2	TRBV5-1	NA	TRBJ2-3	17	CASSLALAGGFTDTQYF	TGCGCCAGCAGCTTGGCACTAGCGGGGGGATTCACAGATACGCAGTATTTT
TRBD2	TRBV6-5	NA	TRBJ2-7	14	CASSWGGSSYEQYF	TGTGCCAGCAGTTGGGGGGGATCCTCCTACGAGCAGTACTTC
NA	TRBV18	NA	TRBJ2-1	12	CASSYSYNEQFF	TGTGCCAGCTCCTACTCCTACAATGAGCAGTTCTTC
TRBD2	TRBV6-5	NA	TRBJ2-7	16	CASSYVAGVVGHEQYF	TGTGCCAGCAGTTACGTAGCGGGAGTTGTGGGGCACGAGCAGTACTTC
NA	TRBV27	NA	TRBJ1-2	14	CASSPTGGSDGYTF	TGTGCCAGCAGCCCTACCGGGGGTAGCGATGGCTACACCTTC
TRBD1	TRBV28	NA	TRBJ1-4	17	CASSSIGQGLTNEKLFF	TGTGCCAGCAGTTCCATAGGACAGGGTCTAACTAATGAAAAACTGTTTTTT
TRBD2	TRBV5-6	NA	TRBJ2-2	17	CASSLGTGRAYTGELFF	TGTGCCAGCAGCTTGGGGACCGGGAGGGCCTACACCGGGGAGCTGTTTTTT
NA	TRBV5-1	once	TRBJ2-1	13	CASRRGVDDEQFF	TGCGCCTCGCGGAGGGGAGTTGATGATGAGCAGTTCTTC
TRBD2	TRBV19	once	TRBJ2-3	15	CASSRRGDGADTQYF	TGTGCCAGCTCCCGTCGGGGGGATGGGGCAGATACGCAGTATTTT
NA	TRBV7-9	NA	TRBJ2-5	14	CASSFHREQETQYF	TGTGCCAGCAGCTTTCACAGAGAACAAGAGACCCAGTACTTC
TRBD1	TRBV5-5	NA	TRBJ1-2	14	CASSPLDRAHGYTF	TGTGCCAGCAGCCCGCTAGACAGGGCCCATGGCTACACCTTC
TRBD1	TRBV7-6	NA	TRBJ2-7	15	CASSLETGTAYEQYF	TGTGCCAGCAGCTTAGAAACAGGGACAGCCTACGAGCAGTACTTC
TRBD2	TRBV2	once	TRBJ2-3	15	CASIRAGGSTDTQYF	TGTGCCAGCATTCGAGCGGGAGGGAGCACAGATACGCAGTATTTT
TRBD2	TRBV11-1	NA	TRBJ2-7	15	CASSSAWGGRSEQYF	TGTGCCAGCAGCTCCGCTTGGGGCGGGAGGTCCGAGCAGTACTTC
TRBD2	TRBV2	NA	TRBJ2-1	14	CARGGEGPYNEQFF	TGTGCCCGGGGAGGGGAGGGGCCCTACAATGAGCAGTTCTTC
TRBD1	TRBV24-1	NA	TRBJ1-2	16	CATSDTRGQGLKGYTF	TGTGCCACCAGTGATACCCGGGGACAGGGATTGAAGGGCTACACCTTC
NA	TRBV5-1	once	TRBJ1-6	13	CASSLGANSPLHF	TGCGCCAGCAGCTTGGGGGCCAATTCACCCCTCCACTTT
TRBD2	TRBV20-1	NA	TRBJ2-7	14	CSASLGLAGNEQYF	TGCAGTGCTAGTTTGGGACTAGCGGGAAACGAGCAGTACTTC
NA	TRBV7-2	few	TRBJ2-5	13	CASSLSRQETQYF	TGTGCCAGCAGCTTGTCTAGACAAGAGACCCAGTACTTC
NA	TRBV6-6	NA	TRBJ1-2	13	CATSLGGTYGYTF	TGTGCCACTTCTTTAGGAGGGACCTATGGCTACACCTTC
TRBD2	TRBV13	NA	TRBJ2-7	16	CASSMGPASGGYEQYF	TGTGCCAGCAGCATGGGGCCAGCTAGCGGTGGATACGAGCAGTACTTC
NA	TRBV5-4	NA	TRBJ2-2	13	CASSGPTTGELFF	TGTGCCAGCAGCGGGCCGACCACCGGGGAGCTGTTTTTT
TRBD1	TRBV6-4	NA	TRBJ2-2	18	CASSPHGTGGSDTGELFF	TGTGCCAGCAGTCCCCACGGGACAGGGGGTAGCGACACCGGGGAGCTGTTTTTT
NA	TRBV7-2	NA	TRBJ2-3	15	CASSLGQTSTDTQYF	TGTGCCAGCAGCTTAGGGCAGACTAGCACAGATACGCAGTATTTT
NA	TRBV6-5	NA	TRBJ1-1	15	CASSSLYRRNTEAFF	TGTGCCAGCAGTTCCCTTTACAGGAGGAACACTGAAGCTTTCTTT
NA	TRBV7-9	NA	TRBJ2-2	16	CASSLPQGSRTGELFF	TGTGCCAGCAGCTTGCCCCAGGGTTCGCGTACCGGGGAGCTGTTTTTT
TRBD1	TRBV2	NA	TRBJ1-6	13	CASTGTGDSPLHF	TGTGCCAGCACCGGGACAGGGGATTCACCCCTCCACTTT
TRBD1	TRBV6-1	NA	TRBJ2-7	15	CASSESGTVSYEQYF	TGTGCCAGCAGTGAGTCCGGGACAGTGTCCTACGAGCAGTACTTC
TRBD2	TRBV10-2	NA	TRBJ2-3	16	CASSGAGGGTTDTQYF	TGCGCCAGCAGTGGGGCGGGCGGGGGAACTACAGATACGCAGTATTTT
TRBD1	TRBV5-1	NA	TRBJ2-2	16	CASSPAVQGVPGELFF	TGCGCCAGCAGCCCGGCGGTGCAGGGGGTCCCCGGGGAGCTGTTTTTT
NA	TRBV10-3	NA	TRBJ2-7	14	CAISERLADYEQYF	TGTGCCATCAGTGAGAGGCTAGCAGATTACGAGCAGTACTTC
NA	TRBV3-1/TRBV3-2	NA	TRBJ2-5	19	CASSQEFRGTAGFEETQYF	TGTGCCAGCAGCCAAGAATTTCGGGGCACAGCGGGCTTCGAAGAGACCCAGTACTTC
TRBD2	TRBV7-9	NA	TRBJ2-6	18	CASSFGTSLTSGANVLTF	TGTGCCAGCAGCTTTGGGACTAGCCTGACCTCTGGGGCCAACGTCCTGACTTTC
TRBD2	TRBV14	NA	TRBJ2-1	15	CASSPPRLAGDEQFF	TGTGCCAGCAGCCCCCCAAGACTAGCGGGAGATGAGCAGTTCTTC
NA	TRBV5-1	NA	TRBJ2-3	15	CASSLYSGSTDTQYF	TGCGCCAGCAGCCTCTATAGCGGCAGCACAGATACGCAGTATTTT
NA	TRBV6-2/TRBV6-3	NA	TRBJ2-2	15	CASSPWAANTGELFF	TGTGCCAGCAGCCCTTGGGCCGCGAACACCGGGGAGCTGTTTTTT
TRBD1	TRBV15	NA	TRBJ1-1	15	CATSRDRRDSTEAFF	TGTGCCACCAGCAGAGATCGCCGGGACAGCACTGAAGCTTTCTTT
TRBD1	TRBV5-1	NA	TRBJ2-7	14	CASSSLTGAYEQYF	TGCGCCAGCAGCTCCTTGACAGGGGCCTACGAGCAGTACTTC
TRBD2	TRBV3-1/TRBV3-2	NA	TRBJ2-1	14	CASSFEGRGWEQFF	TGTGCCAGCAGCTTTGAAGGGAGGGGTTGGGAGCAGTTCTTC
NA	TRBV29-1	NA	TRBJ1-1	13	CSVEGTEHTEAFF	TGCAGCGTTGAAGGGACAGAACACACTGAAGCTTTCTTT
NA	TRBV9	many	TRBJ2-1	14	CASSVTSGDNEQFF	TGTGCCAGCAGCGTAACTAGTGGGGACAATGAGCAGTTCTTC
NA	TRBV24-1	NA	TRBJ2-2	18	CATSGALAREVATGELFF	TGTGCCACCAGTGGAGCTCTAGCTAGGGAGGTGGCGACCGGGGAGCTGTTTTTT
TRBD1	TRBV27	NA	TRBJ2-5	14	CASSGTGGLKTQYF	TGTGCCAGCTCCGGGACAGGGGGATTGAAGACCCAGTACTTC
TRBD1	TRBV28	few	TRBJ2-7	16	CASTRGGQGVSYEQYF	TGTGCCAGCACCCGTGGGGGACAGGGGGTTTCCTACGAGCAGTACTTC
TRBD2	TRBV4-2	NA	TRBJ2-1	16	CASSQGTSGPGNEQFF	TGTGCCAGCAGCCAAGGTACTAGCGGCCCGGGGAATGAGCAGTTCTTC
TRBD1	TRBV5-6	NA	TRBJ1-2	16	CASSLRGRRANYGYTF	TGTGCCAGCAGCTTGAGGGGGCGACGGGCTAACTATGGCTACACCTTC
NA	TRBV24-1	NA	TRBJ2-1	15	CATSDPGTPYNEQFF	TGTGCCACCAGTGATCCTGGGACACCCTACAATGAGCAGTTCTTC
TRBD1	TRBV5-1	NA	TRBJ1-1	14	CASSSGTGSTEAFF	TGCGCCAGCAGTTCCGGGACAGGGTCCACTGAAGCTTTCTTT